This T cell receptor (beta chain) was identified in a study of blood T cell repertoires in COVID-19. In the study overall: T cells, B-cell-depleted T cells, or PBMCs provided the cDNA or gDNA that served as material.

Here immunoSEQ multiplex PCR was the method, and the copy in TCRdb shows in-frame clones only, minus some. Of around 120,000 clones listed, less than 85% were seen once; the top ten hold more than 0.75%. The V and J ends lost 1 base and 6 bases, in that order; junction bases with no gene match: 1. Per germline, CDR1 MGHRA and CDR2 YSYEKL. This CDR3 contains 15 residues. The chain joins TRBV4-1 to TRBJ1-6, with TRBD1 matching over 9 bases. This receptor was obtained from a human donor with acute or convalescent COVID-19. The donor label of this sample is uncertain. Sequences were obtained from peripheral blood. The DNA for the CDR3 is TGCGCCAGCAGCCAAGCGGACAGGGGTAATTCACCCCTCCACTTT. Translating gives CASSQADRGNSPLHF.